The TCR beta chain described here comes from a study of T cell repertoires in aging, cancer and after chemotherapy (dated by TCRdb to the late 2010s). With regard to the full study: The donors fell into six age groups ranging from 30 or younger to 70 or older, and each group had at least three individuals. The complete dataset included some 9 million TCR reads. Alongside about 97 healthy donors serving as a reference group, the cohort included roughly 220 cancer patients, of whom roughly 91 had hematological cancers and 124 had solid cancers. Healthy donor control TCR repertoires were recorded over several months to years and showed clear clonal overlap across re-sampling. Peripheral blood TCR beta repertoires from healthy donors and cancer patients were profiled to examine immunoaging and T cell reconstitution after chemotherapy.

V loses 1 base of germline sequence and J loses 5 bases, and the interval between the two ends is 5 bases. From the germline V gene, CDR1 is SGHAT and CDR2 is FQNNGV. From cysteine to phenylalanine, the CDR3 is 12 amino acids long. The only DNA kept is the CDR3, 36 bases in frame from the first base. Findings and caveats that apply to the study as a whole: According to the authors, the repertoire data do not allow conclusions to be drawn about immunological memory after chemotherapy. An increase in median generation probability over the chemotherapy interval was observed in both cancer cohorts, suggesting that the repertoire was reconstituted through rebound thymic output. Significantly lower blood TCR diversity and higher clonality were observed in untreated patients with hematological or solid cancers than in age-matched healthy donors. In healthy donors, the drop in TCR diversity with age came mainly from a loss of richness, whereas in cancer patients a loss of evenness also played a part.

TCR beta rearrangements were amplified from genomic DNA isolated from peripheral blood, not from sorted cells or RNA. Rearranged TRB sequences spanning V, D and J segments were amplified in a multiplex touch-down PCR with a mixed TRB-A/B primer pool. Two consecutive PCR reactions with Phusion HS II polymerase added Illumina adapters and sample indices to the amplicons. Amplicons were gel-purified with the NucleoSpin Gel and PCR Clean-up kit, then checked with Qubit and an Agilent 2100 Bioanalyzer. Sequencing of libraries was carried out on an Illumina MiSeq in 600-cycle, single-indexed, paired-end runs. Turning to the authors' computational methods: Processing of the TRB sequences was carried out with MiXCR versions 2.12 and 3.0.5. Each unique CDR3 nucleotide sequence counted as one clone, and only productive sequences with at least two reads were retained. The repertoire metrics were Shannon diversity, evenness, clonality (calculated as one minus evenness), and diversity profiles parameterized by alpha from 0 to 5. The IGoR algorithm was used to calculate generation probabilities of clones in the paired pre- and post-chemotherapy samples. The public reads were quality trimmed at Q25 with fastp and then assembled into clones with MiXCR by TCRdb, keeping productive beta chains. When rows share a CDR3 protein, they turn into one entry using the most common DNA and genes. The V and J calls here are based on TCRdb, not the publication. In all, the sample holds roughly 6,000 distinct CDR3 sequences, and 30% of those were seen once. The top ten clones comprise about 7% of the sample.

As regards this clonotype: Its antigen remains unidentified. Per-base qualities were not stored, and no clone one base away is much larger.

The sequence joins TRBV11-2 to TRBJ2-5, with the D gene uncertain. This clonotype originated in a human donor in good health. The sequenced sample consisted of blood. CDR3 sequence: CASSLGVETQYF. The nucleotide sequence reads TGTGCCAGCAGCTTAGGTGTCGAGACCCAGTACTTC.